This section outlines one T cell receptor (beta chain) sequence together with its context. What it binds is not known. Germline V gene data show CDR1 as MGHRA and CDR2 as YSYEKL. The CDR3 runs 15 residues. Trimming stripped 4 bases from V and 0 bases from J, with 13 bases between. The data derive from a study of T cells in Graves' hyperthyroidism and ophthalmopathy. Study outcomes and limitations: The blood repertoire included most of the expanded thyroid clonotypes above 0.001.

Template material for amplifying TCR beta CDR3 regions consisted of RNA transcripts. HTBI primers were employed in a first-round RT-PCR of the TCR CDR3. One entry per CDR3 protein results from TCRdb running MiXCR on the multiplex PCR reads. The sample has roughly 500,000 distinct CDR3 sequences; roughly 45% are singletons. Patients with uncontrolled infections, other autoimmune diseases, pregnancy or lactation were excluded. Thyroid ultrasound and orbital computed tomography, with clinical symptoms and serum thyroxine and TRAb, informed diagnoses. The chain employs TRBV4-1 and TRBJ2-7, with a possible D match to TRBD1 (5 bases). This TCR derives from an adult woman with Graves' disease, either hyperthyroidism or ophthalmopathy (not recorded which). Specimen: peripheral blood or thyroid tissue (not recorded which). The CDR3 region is CASSLLTDSSYEQYF. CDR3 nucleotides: TGCGCCAGCAGCCTGTTGACAGACTCCTCCTACGAGCAGTACTTC.